Presented here are 27 T cell receptor beta chains from one specimen sequenced in a study of blood T cells in healthy people across ages. The use of a sample-barcoded 5' primer and a J-beta primer mix characterized a second PCR of 7 to 11 cycles. TCRdb reanalysed the 5' RACE reads using MiXCR and keeps one entry per CDR3 protein. Altogether 700,000 or so distinct CDR3 sequences are present, 35% to 50% being singletons, with the ten largest covering about 30%. What was sequenced was blood. These receptors were collected from an older man in good health.

V is TRBV3-1 and J is TRBJ1-1; D may be TRBD1 (6 bases). The CDR3 runs to 14 residues. V lost 4 bases, J lost 5 bases, and 14 bases lay in between. CDR1 is LGHDT and CDR2 is YNNKEL in the germline V gene (reference sequence). CDR3 sequence reads: CASSPQGLQTEAFF. Here the CDR3 DNA reads TGTGCCAGCAGCCCTCAGGGGTTACAAACTGAAGCTTTCTTT.

This chain joins TRBV29-1 and TRBJ2-7; 8 nucleotides align to TRBD1. Trimming cost V 5 bases and J 7 bases; bases outside gene matches: 13. The CDR3 covers 14 residues. Germline lookup yields CDR1 SQVTM and CDR2 ANQGSEA. The CDR3 DNA reads as TGCAGCGTTCGCTACAGGGGGGCGAGCAATGAGCAGTACTTC. Protein product: CSVRYRGASNEQYF.

This chain connects TRBV9 to TRBJ1-1; weak D call: TRBD1 (5 bases). The CDR3 totals 15 residues. The germline gives CDR1 SGDLS, CDR2 YYNGEE. V was cut by 0 bases and J by 0 bases, with 9 bases left in between. This CDR3 is CASSVVTTVNTEAFF. The CDR3 coding sequence is TGTGCCAGCAGCGTAGTCACGACAGTGAACACTGAAGCTTTCTTT.

V gene TRBV5-1 combines with J gene TRBJ1-6; D gene uncertain. With 1 base removed from V and 8 bases from J, the gap between germline ends came to 16 bases. The CDR3 is made up of 16 amino acids. The V gene's germline CDR1 is SGHRS and CDR2 YFSETQ. The CDR3 protein is CASSLRFGGPDSPLHF. For the CDR3, the DNA is TGCGCCAGCAGCTTGCGTTTCGGAGGGCCGGATTCACCCCTCCACTTT. The complete variable domain, with remaining parts taken from reference TRBV5-1 and TRBJ1-6, reads KAGVTQTPRYLIKTRGQQVTLSCSPISGHRSVSWYQQTPGQGLQFLFEYFSETQRNKGNFPGRFSGRQFSNSRSEMNVSTLELGDSALYLCASSLRFGGPDSPLHFGNGTRLTVT.

The V and J genes are TRBV25-1 and TRBJ1-2, with D unresolved. Deletions cut 2 bases from V and 6 bases from J, with 7 bases between. Germline V lookup: CDR1 MGHDK, CDR2 SYGVNS. CDR3 length: 12 amino acids. The DNA for the CDR3 is TGTGCCAGCAGTGAACTAGGAGATGGCTACACCTTC. Protein: CASSELGDGYTF.

This clonotype was counted between two and nine times. The V and J genes are TRBV12-3 or TRBV12-4 and TRBJ1-2, with 7 positions matching TRBD1. The trim removed 4 bases at V and 3 bases at J, leaving 17 bases unmatched. CDR3 length: 18 amino acids. In DNA, the CDR3 is TGTGCCAGCAGTTCCCGCCCCTTGGACAGGCGAACTTACTATGGCTACACCTTC. It translates to CASSSRPLDRRTYYGYTF.

The chain has TRBV6-5 and TRBJ1-2; no clear D. V lost 2 bases and J 7 bases, leaving 17 bases between the germline ends. CDR1 is MNHEY and CDR2 is SVGAGI in the germline V gene. The CDR3 length is 15 residues. In DNA form, the CDR3 reads TGTGCCAGCAGTTACACCAGATCGACACGAGCTGGCTACACCTTC. Translating gives CASSYTRSTRAGYTF.

This clonotype has just a few counts. The V and J genes are TRBV7-2 and TRBJ2-3; 13 bases line up with TRBD2. Trimming removed 3 bases from V and 3 bases from J; junction bases left unmatched: 9. This CDR3 has 18 amino acids. Germline CDR1 and CDR2: SGHTA and FQGNSA. CDR3 bases: TGTGCCAGCAGCTTTTCTATAGGACTAGCGGGAGTTACAGATACGCAGTATTTT. Translation: CASSFSIGLAGVTDTQYF. The whole variable domain, remainder taken from reference TRBV7-2 and TRBJ2-3, is GAGVSQSPSNKVTEKGKDVELRCDPISGHTALYWYRQSLGQGLEFLIYFQGNSAPDKSGLPSDRFSAERTGGSVSTLTIQRTQQEDSAVYLCASSFSIGLAGVTDTQYFGPGTRLTVL.

CDR3 region: CASSYGGSTNEKLFF. Here the CDR3 DNA reads TGCGCCAGCAGCTATGGGGGATCAACTAATGAAAAACTGTTTTTT. This chain joins TRBV4-1 and TRBJ1-4; a weak D match, TRBD1 (5 bases). CDR1 and CDR2 from the germline V gene are MGHRA and YSYEKL. The CDR3 runs to 15 residues. V shed 5 bases and J shed 0 bases, with 10 bases lying between them.

This clonotype showed up just a few times. V usage is TRBV6-2 or TRBV6-3 and J usage is TRBJ1-2, with a tentative D call TRBD1 (6 bases). Trimming took off 2 bases at V and 1 base at J, with 14 bases between the two ends. The CDR3 has 16 residues. The V gene's germline CDR1 is MNHEY and CDR2 SVGEGT. Here the CDR3 reads CASSYAQGRVNYGYTF. The DNA for the CDR3 is TGTGCCAGCAGTTACGCCCAGGGGCGGGTTAACTATGGCTACACCTTC.

V is TRBV12-5 and J is TRBJ2-2, with D unresolved. The CDR3 runs to 12 residues. Trimming removed 10 bases from V and 3 bases from J, with 9 bases in between. The germline CDR1 and CDR2 sequences are LGHNT and FRNRAP. The CDR3 DNA sequence: TGTGCTACGAAGTGCGACACCGGGGAGCTGTTTTTT. Its translation is CATKCDTGELFF.

The table lists this clonotype with a few counts. The gene calls are TRBV3-1 and TRBJ2-2; 12 bases match TRBD2. The J segment lost 6 bases and the V segment lost 1 base, leaving 3 bases of the junction unmatched. The CDR3 is 16 amino acids. Germline loops: CDR1 LGHDT, CDR2 YNNKEL (reference sequence). CDR3 nucleotide sequence: TGTGCCAGCAGCCAAGTTGGGACTAGCGGGCCCGGGGAGCTGTTTTTT. This sequence encodes CASSQVGTSGPGELFF.

This rearrangement joins TRBV4-3 to TRBJ2-2; D may be TRBD1 or TRBD2 (5 bases each). CDR1 and CDR2 from the germline V gene are LGHNA and YSLEER. Between the trimmed V and J ends, which lost 1 base and 3 bases, there was a span of 15 bases. This CDR3 contains 17 residues. Written as DNA, the CDR3 is TGCGCCAGCAGCCAAGGTCTGGGGGATCTGTACACCGGGGAGCTGTTTTTT. It codes for CASSQGLGDLYTGELFF.

V usage is TRBV6-2 or TRBV6-3 and J usage is TRBJ2-4; no definite D call. The assigned J gene may be wrong: the sequence end matches TRBJ2-7 better. This CDR3 is built from 11 residues. Germline values: CDR1 MNHEY, CDR2 SVGEGT. CDR3 protein: CASSPFREQYF. CDR3 nucleotides: TGTGCCAGCAGCCCCTTCCGCGAGCAGTACTTC.

This clonotype was seen a few times. The DNA for the CDR3 is TGTGCCAGCAGCTTATCCACCTCTTACGAGCAGTACTTC. Its translation is CASSLSTSYEQYF. The chain carries TRBV7-2 and TRBJ2-7; D is unresolved. Per germline, CDR1 SGHTA and CDR2 FQGNSA. The V and J ends lost 2 bases and 4 bases respectively, with 9 bases between them. This CDR3 is built from 13 residues.

The V and J genes are TRBV7-2 and TRBJ2-5, with no clear D. Germline V gene data show CDR1 as SGHTA and CDR2 as FQGNSA. The CDR3 sequence is 15 residues long. V was pared by 3 bases and J by 5 bases, with 16 bases between. As DNA, the CDR3 is TGTGCCAGCAGCTTGTACGGTAAGGGTCGGGAGACCCAGTACTTC. It codes for CASSLYGKGRETQYF.

The gene calls are TRBV11-1 and TRBJ2-1, with TRBD1 matching 11 bases. J lost 3 bases, V lost 1 base, and 2 bases had no gene match. CDR3 size: 16 residues. Germline V gives CDR1 SGHAT, CDR2 FQDESV (reference sequence). CDR3 residues: CASSLGGQGGYNEQFF. The CDR3 DNA reads TGTGCCAGCAGCTTAGGGGGACAGGGGGGCTACAATGAGCAGTTCTTC.

The gene calls are TRBV25-1 and TRBJ2-2, with 12 bases that match TRBD2. The trim removed 2 bases at V and 5 bases at J, leaving 9 bases unmatched. The CDR3 loop spans 18 amino acids. Germline V gene sequence: CDR1 MGHDK, CDR2 SYGVNS. The DNA of the CDR3 is TGTGCCAGCAGTGAAAAGCTTCTAGCGGGGGGGCCTACCGGGGAGCTGTTTTTT. It specifies CASSEKLLAGGPTGELFF. The full variable domain, in which reference TRBV25-1 and TRBJ2-2 provide the parts outside the CDR3, is EADIYQTPRYLVIGTGKKITLECSQTMGHDKMYWYQQDPGMELHLIHYSYGVNSTEKGDLSSESTVSRIRTEHFPLTLESARPSHTSQYLCASSEKLLAGGPTGELFFGEGSRLTVL.

This clonotype was seen a few times. The V and J genes are TRBV5-6 and TRBJ1-4; 7 bases are shared with TRBD1. Trimming removed 3 bases from V and 7 bases from J; junction bases left unmatched: 9. CDR3 length equals 15 residues. CDR1 and CDR2 (germline): SGHDT, YYEEEE. The CDR3 nucleotides read TGTGCCAGCAGCTACACAGGGGAGAGCGGTGAAAAACTGTTTTTT. Its translation: CASSYTGESGEKLFF.

This chain links TRBV6-1 with TRBJ2-5, with D hard to call. The CDR3 length is 15 residues. Germline CDR1 is MNHNS and CDR2 is SASEGT. V shed 6 bases and J shed 4 bases, with 18 bases lying between them. The CDR3 nucleotides read TGTGCCAGCAGCTCCGACCCGAGGCCCGGAGAGACCCAGTACTTC. It yields the protein CASSSDPRPGETQYF.

This clonotype was seen a single time. The CDR3 protein is CASSETTGGPYEQFF. The CDR3 coding sequence is TGCGCCAGCAGTGAGACAACGGGAGGGCCCTATGAGCAGTTCTTC. The rearrangement joins TRBV10-2 to TRBJ2-1; 8 nucleotides match TRBD2. The CDR3 is 15 residues long. V trimming: 2 bases; J trimming: 8 bases; junction bases outside the gene matches: 8. Germline V gene sequence: CDR1 WSHSY, CDR2 SAAADI.

This chain joins TRBV3-1 and TRBJ1-2; D gene ambiguous. The CDR3 spans 14 residues. CDR1 and CDR2 (germline): LGHDT, YNNKEL (reference sequence). V was cut by 0 bases and J by 3 bases, with 8 bases left in between. Written as DNA, the CDR3 is TGTGCCAGCAGCCAAGATTTAACGGACTATGGCTACACCTTC. This translates into CASSQDLTDYGYTF.

As for this clonotype: The junction and the germline gene differ at one end; a read error may be behind it. The chain has TRBV29-1 and TRBJ1-2; tentative D call: TRBD1 (5 bases). Germline CDR1 and CDR2: SQVTM and ANQGSEA. The CDR3 runs to 12 residues. The CDR3 protein is CSGVQAPYDYTF. CDR3 DNA sequence: TGCAGCGGGGTACAGGCCCCCTATGACTACACCTTC. The full variable domain, in which reference TRBV29-1 and TRBJ1-2 provide the parts outside the CDR3, is SAVISQKPSRDICQRGTSLTIQCQVDSQVTMMFWYRQQPGQSLTLIATANQGSEATYESGFVIDKFPISRPNLTFSTLTVSNMSPEDSSIYLCSGVQAPYDYTFGSGTRLTVV.

The sample holds a few counts of this clonotype. The V and J genes are TRBV6-1 and TRBJ2-7; 9 bases agree with TRBD1. With 6 bases clipped from V and 4 bases from J, the junction kept 10 bases outside the gene matches. The CDR3 extends over 15 amino acids. Germline V gene sequence: CDR1 MNHNS, CDR2 SASEGT. The CDR3 here is CASRMGGTGTYEQYF. In nucleotides, the CDR3 is TGTGCCAGCAGGATGGGTGGGACAGGGACTTACGAGCAGTACTTC.

The genes are TRBV7-2 and TRBJ2-1; TRBD2 matches 7 bases. Germline V gene lookup returns CDR1 SGHTA and CDR2 FQGNSA. The V segment lost 5 bases and the J segment 8 bases; nucleotides outside the gene matches: 9. The CDR3 runs to 14 residues. CDR3 coding DNA: TGTGCCAGCAGCGTAGTCTCAGGGAGGGATGAGCAGTTCTTC. It yields the protein CASSVVSGRDEQFF.

The sample holds a few counts of this clonotype. The chain is built from TRBV28 and TRBJ1-2; D is ambiguous. This CDR3 contains 13 residues. Looked up from germline, CDR1 is MDHEN and CDR2 is SYDVKM. V lost 5 bases and J 4 bases, leaving 11 bases between the germline ends. Here the CDR3 reads CASSTNRGYGYTF. CDR3 coding DNA: TGTGCCAGCAGTACCAATAGAGGCTATGGCTACACCTTC.

This clonotype was picked up a small number of times. The chain links TRBV25-1 to TRBJ1-2; D call uncertain. Trimming cost V 3 bases and J 4 bases, with 9 bases left between them. Germline V lookup: CDR1 MGHDK, CDR2 SYGVNS. This CDR3 has 13 residues. CDR3 sequence (DNA): TGTGCCAGCAGTGAGACCACAAGCTATGGCTACACCTTC. This translates into CASSETTSYGYTF.